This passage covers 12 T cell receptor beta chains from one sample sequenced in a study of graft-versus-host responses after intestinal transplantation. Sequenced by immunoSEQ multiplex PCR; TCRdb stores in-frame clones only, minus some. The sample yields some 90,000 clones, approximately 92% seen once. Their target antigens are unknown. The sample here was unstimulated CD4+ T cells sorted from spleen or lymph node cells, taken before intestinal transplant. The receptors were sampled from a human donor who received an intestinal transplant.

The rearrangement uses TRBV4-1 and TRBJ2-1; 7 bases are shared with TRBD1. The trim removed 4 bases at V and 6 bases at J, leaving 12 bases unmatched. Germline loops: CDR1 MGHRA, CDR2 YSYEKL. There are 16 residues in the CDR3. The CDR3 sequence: CASSRSDRAASNEQFF. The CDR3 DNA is TGCGCCAGCAGCCGATCCGACAGGGCAGCATCCAATGAGCAGTTCTTC.

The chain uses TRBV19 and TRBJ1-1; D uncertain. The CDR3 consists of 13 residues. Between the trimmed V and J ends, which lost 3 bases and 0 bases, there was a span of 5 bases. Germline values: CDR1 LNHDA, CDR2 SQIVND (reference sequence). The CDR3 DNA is TGTGCCAGTAGTATCAAGGTGAACACTGAAGCTTTCTTT. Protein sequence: CASSIKVNTEAFF. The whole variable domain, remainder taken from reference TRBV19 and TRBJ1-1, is DGGITQSPKYLFRKEGQNVTLSCEQNLNHDAMYWYRQDPGQGLRLIYYSQIVNDFQKGDIAEGYSVSREKKESFPLTVTSAQKNPTAFYLCASSIKVNTEAFFGQGTRLTVV.

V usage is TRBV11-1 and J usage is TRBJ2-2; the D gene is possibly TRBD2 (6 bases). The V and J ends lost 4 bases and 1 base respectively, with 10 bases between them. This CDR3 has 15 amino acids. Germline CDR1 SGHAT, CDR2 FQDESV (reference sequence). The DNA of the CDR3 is TGTGCCAGCAGCTCCTCGCGGGGGAACACCGGGGAGCTGTTTTTT. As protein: CASSSSRGNTGELFF.

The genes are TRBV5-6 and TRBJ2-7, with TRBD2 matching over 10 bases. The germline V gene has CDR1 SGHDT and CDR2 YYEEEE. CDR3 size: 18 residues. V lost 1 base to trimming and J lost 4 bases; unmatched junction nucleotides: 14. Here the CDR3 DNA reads TGTGCCAGCAGCTTGACTAGCGGGACCTCCCTGGCGGGGTACGAGCAGTACTTC. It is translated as CASSLTSGTSLAGYEQYF.

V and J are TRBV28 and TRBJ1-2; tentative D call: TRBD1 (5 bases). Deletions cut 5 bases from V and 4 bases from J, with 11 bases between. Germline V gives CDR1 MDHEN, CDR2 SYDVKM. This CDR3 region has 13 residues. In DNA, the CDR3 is TGTGCCAGCAGTGGGGGTGGGGGCTATGGCTACACCTTC. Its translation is CASSGGGGYGYTF.

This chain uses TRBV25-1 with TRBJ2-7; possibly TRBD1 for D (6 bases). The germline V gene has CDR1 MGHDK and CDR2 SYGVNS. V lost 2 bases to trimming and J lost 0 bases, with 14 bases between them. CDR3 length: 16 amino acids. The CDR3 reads CASSETGHYNSYEQYF. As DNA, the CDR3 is TGTGCCAGCAGTGAAACGGGACACTATAACTCCTACGAGCAGTACTTC.

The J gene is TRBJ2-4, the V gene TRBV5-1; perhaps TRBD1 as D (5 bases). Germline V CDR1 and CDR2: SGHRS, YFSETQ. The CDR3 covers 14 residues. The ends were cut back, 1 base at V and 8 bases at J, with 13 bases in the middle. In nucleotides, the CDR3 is TGCGCCAGCAGCTTGTCGGTCAGGGCGGACATTCAGTACTTC. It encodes CASSLSVRADIQYF.

In nucleotides, the CDR3 is TGTGCCATCAGTGAGGCGTTCCCATTAGCGGGAGGGGTGAATGAGCAGTTCTTC. This encodes CAISEAFPLAGGVNEQFF. This chain uses TRBV10-3 with TRBJ2-1, with TRBD2 matching 11 bases. Unmatched junction bases numbered 13, after V lost 2 bases and J lost 7 bases. The CDR3 sequence is 18 residues long. Germline V gene data show CDR1 as ENHRY and CDR2 as SYGVKD.

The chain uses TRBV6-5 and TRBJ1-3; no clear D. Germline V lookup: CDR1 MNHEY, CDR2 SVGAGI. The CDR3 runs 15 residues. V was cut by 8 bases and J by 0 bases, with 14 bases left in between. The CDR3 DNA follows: TGTGCCAGCCGACATGACTTGAGCTCTGGAAACACCATATATTTT. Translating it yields CASRHDLSSGNTIYF.

The CDR3 nucleotides read TGTGCCAGCAGCTTCGACAGGATGGGGTTGGGCACTGAAGCTTTCTTT. Protein sequence: CASSFDRMGLGTEAFF. The rearrangement links TRBV13 to TRBJ1-1, with D possibly TRBD1 on 6 matching bases. The CDR3 is made up of 16 amino acids. Between the trimmed V and J ends, which lost 3 bases and 4 bases, there was a span of 18 bases. CDR1 is PRHDT, CDR2 FYEKMQ, per germline (reference sequence).

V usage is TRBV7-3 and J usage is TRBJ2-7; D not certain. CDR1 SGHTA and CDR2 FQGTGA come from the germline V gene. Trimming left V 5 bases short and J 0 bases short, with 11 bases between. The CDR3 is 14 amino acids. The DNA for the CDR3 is TGTGCCAGCAGCCTGGACGGTCGCTCCTACGAGCAGTACTTC. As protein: CASSLDGRSYEQYF.

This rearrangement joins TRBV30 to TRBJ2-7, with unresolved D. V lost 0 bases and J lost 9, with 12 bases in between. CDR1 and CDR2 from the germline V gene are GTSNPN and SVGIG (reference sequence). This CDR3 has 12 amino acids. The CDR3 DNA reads TGTGCCTGGAGTGTACTGCGAGAGGCGCAGTACTTC. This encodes CAWSVLREAQYF. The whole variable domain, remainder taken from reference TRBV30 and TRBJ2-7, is SQTIHQWPATLVQPVGSPLSLECTVEGTSNPNLYWYRQAAGRGLQLLFYSVGIGQISSEVPQNLSASRPQDRQFILSSKKLLLSDSGFYLCAWSVLREAQYFGPGTRLTVT.